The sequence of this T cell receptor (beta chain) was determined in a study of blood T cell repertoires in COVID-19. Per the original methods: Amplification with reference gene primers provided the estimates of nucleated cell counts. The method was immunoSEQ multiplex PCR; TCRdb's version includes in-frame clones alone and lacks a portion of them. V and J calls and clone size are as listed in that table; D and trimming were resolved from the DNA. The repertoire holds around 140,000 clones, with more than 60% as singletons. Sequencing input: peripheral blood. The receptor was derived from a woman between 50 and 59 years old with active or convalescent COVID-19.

The DNA of the CDR3 is TGTGCCAGCAGCGTATCGGGGAGTGGGGCCAACGTCCTGACTTTC. As protein: CASSVSGSGANVLTF. This chain joins TRBV9 and TRBJ2-6; D perhaps matches TRBD2 (5 bases). V was cut by 1 base and J by 3 bases, with 8 bases left in between. This CDR3 region has 15 residues. Germline-derived CDR1 and CDR2 are SGDLS and YYNGEE.